The 17 T cell receptor beta chains below come from one sample, sequenced in a study of T-cell memory formation after mild COVID-19. TCRdb reprocessed the 5' RACE reads via MiXCR and lists one record per CDR3 protein. The table lists tens of thousands of distinct CDR3 sequences, roughly 13% of them singletons. The sequenced material came from PBMCs or a T cell subset sorted from them (not recorded which). These receptors originate from an adult woman who had mild COVID-19 (a few samples of this study predate the infection). Cell type and time point are not known.

This chain connects TRBV7-8 to TRBJ1-5; D possibly corresponds to TRBD1 (5 bases). Germline CDR1 SGHVS, CDR2 FQNEAQ. Between the trimmed V and J ends, which lost 1 base and 6 bases, there was a span of 7 bases. The CDR3 has 13 amino acids. The CDR3 DNA reads TGTGCCAGCAGCTTAGGGGGCGCTCAGCCCCAGCATTTT. Translating gives CASSLGGAQPQHF.

This clonotype was counted between two and nine times. The V and J genes are TRBV10-3 and TRBJ2-2; TRBD2 matches at 8 bases. V shed 7 bases and J 3 bases; nucleotides not matched to a gene: 4. Germline assignment: CDR1 ENHRY and CDR2 SYGVKD. The CDR3 sequence is 14 residues long. CDR3 residues: CAIKAGDYTGELFF. As DNA, the CDR3 is TGTGCCATCAAAGCGGGGGACTACACCGGGGAGCTGTTTTTT.

This clonotype showed up many times. The chain recombines TRBV4-3 with TRBJ2-1; 9 nucleotides match TRBD2. Germline assignment: CDR1 LGHNA and CDR2 YSLEER. The length of the CDR3 is 21 residues. V lost 0 bases, J lost 8 bases, and 23 bases stayed unmatched. The CDR3 coding sequence is TGCGCCAGCAGCCAAGAGCGGTTGACTAGCGGTTTGTCTAAGGCGGGCGATGAGCAGTTCTTC. It codes for CASSQERLTSGLSKAGDEQFF.

This clonotype was counted only a few times. This rearrangement joins TRBV5-1 to TRBJ2-6; 10 bases are shared with TRBD1. Germline V CDR1 and CDR2: SGHRS, YFSETQ. The CDR3 totals 18 residues. The trim removed 3 bases at V and 0 bases at J, leaving 6 bases unmatched. CDR3 DNA sequence: TGCGCCAGCAGCTGGGGACAGGGGACGAGCTCTGGGGCCAACGTCCTGACTTTC. It translates to CASSWGQGTSSGANVLTF. The full variable domain, with the rest looked up from reference TRBV5-1 and TRBJ2-6, is KAGVTQTPRYLIKTRGQQVTLSCSPISGHRSVSWYQQTPGQGLQFLFEYFSETQRNKGNFPGRFSGRQFSNSRSEMNVSTLELGDSALYLCASSWGQGTSSGANVLTFGAGSRLTVL.

The genes are TRBV27 and TRBJ2-7; TRBD2 is a possible D gene (6 bases). CDR3 length: 16 residues. Germline loops: CDR1 MNHEY, CDR2 SMNVEV (reference sequence). V was shortened by 5 bases and J by 6 bases, with 23 bases between the two germline ends. The CDR3 sequence is CASSLRWGLTASEQYF. The CDR3 DNA reads TGTGCCAGCAGTCTCCGCTGGGGACTCACGGCCTCCGAGCAGTACTTC.

This clonotype turned up a few times. V is TRBV24-1 and J is TRBJ2-4; the D gene is possibly TRBD1 (5 bases). The CDR3 runs to 11 residues. Germline lookup yields CDR1 KGHDR and CDR2 SFDVKD. The V and J ends lost 2 bases and 15 bases respectively, with 10 bases between them. Here the CDR3 reads CATSDSGRWYF. CDR3 DNA: TGTGCCACCAGTGATTCAGGGCGTTGGTACTTC.

Worth noting for this clonotype: A read error may produce the germline difference seen at one junction end. J is TRBJ2-7 and V is TRBV4-1, with unresolved D. The germline gives CDR1 MGHRA, CDR2 YSYEKL. The CDR3 runs 16 residues. CDR3 bases: TGCGCCAGCAGCCAAGTCTCTACCCTAGGCACCTACAAGCAGTACTTC. This encodes CASSQVSTLGTYKQYF.

In its sample, this clonotype was seen a few times. The V gene is TRBV7-6, the J gene TRBJ1-1; 9 bases are a match to TRBD1. The CDR3 spans 14 residues. Trimming took 6 bases from V and 6 from J; bases not matched to a gene: 8. Germline V lookup: CDR1 SGHVS, CDR2 FNYEAQ. The CDR3 reads CASSATGGFAEAFF. The CDR3 coding sequence is TGTGCCAGCAGTGCGACAGGGGGTTTCGCTGAAGCTTTCTTT.

This clonotype was observed a few times. The chain joins TRBV29-1 to TRBJ1-1; D is ambiguous. V was trimmed by 3 bases and J by 3 bases, leaving 11 bases between them. The CDR3 has 13 residues. Germline assignment: CDR1 SQVTM and CDR2 ANQGSEA. The CDR3 sequence is CSVEGQEDTEAFF. The CDR3 DNA reads TGCAGCGTTGAGGGCCAGGAGGACACTGAAGCTTTCTTT.

This clonotype has a count of ten or more. The genes are TRBV4-3 and TRBJ2-7; 7 positions agree with TRBD1. The CDR3 is 16 residues long. CDR1 LGHNA and CDR2 YSLEER come from the germline V gene. J gave up 0 bases and V 0 bases, and 5 bases lay outside the gene matches. The CDR3 reads CASSQEDRSSSYEQYF. CDR3 DNA: TGCGCCAGCAGCCAAGAGGACAGGTCCAGCTCCTACGAGCAGTACTTC.

A few counts support this clonotype. The rearrangement joins TRBV7-6 to TRBJ2-1; D is tentatively TRBD1 or TRBD2 (6 bases each). Germline V CDR1 and CDR2: SGHVS, FNYEAQ. V was cut by 0 bases and J by 0 bases, with 9 bases left in between. The CDR3 extends over 16 amino acids. CDR3 in amino acids: CASSLAGGYSYNEQFF. DNA for the CDR3: TGTGCCAGCAGCTTAGCGGGGGGCTACTCCTACAATGAGCAGTTCTTC.

The chain carries TRBV4-2 and TRBJ2-7; either TRBD1 or TRBD2 may supply D (5 bases each). V lost 1 base to trimming and J lost 0 bases, with 22 bases between them. The CDR3 extends over 19 amino acids. Germline CDR1 LGHNA, CDR2 YNFKEQ. The CDR3 is CASSQGDRDRYLSSYEQYF. DNA for the CDR3: TGTGCCAGCAGCCAAGGGGACCGGGACCGTTACCTTAGCTCCTACGAGCAGTACTTC.

This chain links TRBV6-5 with TRBJ2-3, with 9 bases lining up with TRBD2. CDR1 is MNHEY, CDR2 SVGAGI, per germline. This CDR3 comprises 16 residues. V lost 0 bases to trimming and J lost 1 base; unmatched junction nucleotides: 2. The CDR3 loop reads CASSYSLAGGTDTQYF. In DNA, the CDR3 is TGTGCCAGCAGTTACTCGTTAGCGGGAGGCACAGATACGCAGTATTTT.

The chain has TRBV21-1 and TRBJ2-2; the table's D gene call, TRBD2, was not cross checked with the DNA. TRBV21-1 corresponds to a pseudogene. This CDR3 comprises 16 residues. The CDR3 is CASSPPHPLYTGELFF. CDR3 coding DNA: TGTGCCAGCAGTCCTCCCCACCCTCTCTACACCGGGGAGCTGTTTTTT.

The J gene is TRBJ2-7, the V gene TRBV5-1, with D possibly TRBD2 on 5 matching bases. Germline lookup yields CDR1 SGHRS and CDR2 YFSETQ. The CDR3 totals 13 residues. V shed 3 bases and J shed 3 bases, with 10 bases lying between them. CDR3 bases: TGCGCCAGCAGCTGGGGAGCCCTCTACGAGCAGTACTTC. This encodes CASSWGALYEQYF.

This clonotype was picked up a small number of times. The chain is built from TRBV12-3 or TRBV12-4 and TRBJ1-4, with D hard to call. V was trimmed by 5 bases and J by 5 bases, leaving 12 bases between them. This CDR3 has 14 amino acids. CDR3 loop: CASSPWAGNEKLFF. As DNA, the CDR3 is TGTGCCAGCAGTCCCTGGGCGGGGAATGAAAAACTGTTTTTT.

This clonotype was recorded at least ten times. J is TRBJ2-1 and V is TRBV28; D not certain. The CDR3 consists of 13 residues. V was pared by 2 bases and J by 6 bases, with 8 bases between. CDR1 and CDR2 (germline): MDHEN, SYDVKM. CDR3 DNA: TGTGCCAGCAGTTTAGGTGGCGGCAATGAGCAGTTCTTC. It yields the protein CASSLGGGNEQFF.